This T cell receptor (beta chain) was captured by sequencing in a study of Ad26.COV2.S vaccination and SARS-CoV-2 variants. Overall study context: COV1001, an Ad26.COV2.S trial, supplied this vaccine-arm donor.

Treatment given: some 19 received Ad26.COV2.S at low or high dose, single or two shots; roughly five received placebo; per-sample allocation not given. Collection of samples fell on day 63 after the first vaccine or placebo injection. The germline gives CDR1 SEHNR, CDR2 FQNEAQ (reference sequence). The CDR3 is 14 residues long. V was pared by 5 bases and J by 1 base, with 12 bases between. This clone was observed a single time. The repertoire was sequenced with immunoSEQ multiplex PCR; TCRdb's copy has only in-frame clones and lacks some. The table includes roughly 410,000 clones, approximately 83% detected once.

This receptor was identified in a person between 18 and 65 years old who received the Ad26.COV2.S COVID-19 vaccine or a placebo. The chain joins TRBV7-9 to TRBJ2-7, with D hard to call. The source was peripheral blood, collected in a trial of Ad26.COV2.S vaccine versus placebo. CDR3 sequence reads: CASSTRQSSYEQYF. In nucleotides, the CDR3 is TGTGCCAGCAGCACCCGTCAGAGTTCCTACGAGCAGTACTTC.